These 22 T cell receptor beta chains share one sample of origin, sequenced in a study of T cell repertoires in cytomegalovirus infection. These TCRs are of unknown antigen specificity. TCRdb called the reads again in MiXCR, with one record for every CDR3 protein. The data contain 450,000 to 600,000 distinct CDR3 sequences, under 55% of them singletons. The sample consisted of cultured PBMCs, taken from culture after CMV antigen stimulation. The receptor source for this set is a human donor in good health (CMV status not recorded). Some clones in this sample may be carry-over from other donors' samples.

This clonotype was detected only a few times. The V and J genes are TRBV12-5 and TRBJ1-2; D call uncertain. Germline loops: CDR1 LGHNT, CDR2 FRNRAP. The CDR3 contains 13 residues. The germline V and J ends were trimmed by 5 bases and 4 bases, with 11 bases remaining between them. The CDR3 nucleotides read TGTGCTAGTGGTACCGCATTGGGCTATGGCTACACCTTC. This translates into CASGTALGYGYTF.

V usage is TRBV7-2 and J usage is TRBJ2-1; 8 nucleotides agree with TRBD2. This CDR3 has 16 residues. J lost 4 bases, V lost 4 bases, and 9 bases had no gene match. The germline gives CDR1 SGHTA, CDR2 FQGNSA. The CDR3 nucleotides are TGTGCCAGCAGCTCCTTTAGCGGGGTCGAGTACAATGAGCAGTTCTTC. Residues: CASSSFSGVEYNEQFF.

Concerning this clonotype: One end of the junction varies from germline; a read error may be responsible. CDR3 nucleotides: TGCGCCAGCAACCAAGGGGGATCCCGTGGCGCAGATACGCAGTATTTT. It is translated as CASNQGGSRGADTQYF. The chain links TRBV4-1 to TRBJ2-3; a weak D match, TRBD1 (6 bases). The CDR3 is 16 amino acids. CDR1 is MGHRA, CDR2 YSYEKL, per germline.

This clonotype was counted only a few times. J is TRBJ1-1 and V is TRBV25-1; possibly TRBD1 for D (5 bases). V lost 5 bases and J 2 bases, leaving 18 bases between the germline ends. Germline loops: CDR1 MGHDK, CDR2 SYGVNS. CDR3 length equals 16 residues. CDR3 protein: CASSSENRMRNTEAFF. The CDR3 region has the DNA TGTGCCAGCAGTTCCGAAAACAGGATGAGAAACACTGAAGCTTTCTTT.

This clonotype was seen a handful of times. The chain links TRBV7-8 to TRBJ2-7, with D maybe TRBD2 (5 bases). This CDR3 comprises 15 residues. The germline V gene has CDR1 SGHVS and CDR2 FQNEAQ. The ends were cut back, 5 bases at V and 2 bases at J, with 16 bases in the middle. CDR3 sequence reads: CASSLRAGLTYEQYF. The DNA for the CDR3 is TGTGCCAGCAGCCTTAGGGCAGGACTCACCTACGAGCAGTACTTC. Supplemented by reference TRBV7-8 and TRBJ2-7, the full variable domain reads GAGVSQSPRYKVAKRGQDVALRCDPISGHVSLFWYQQALGQGPEFLTYFQNEAQLDKSGLPSDRFFAERPEGSVSTLKIQRTQQEDSAVYLCASSLRAGLTYEQYFGPGTRLTVT.

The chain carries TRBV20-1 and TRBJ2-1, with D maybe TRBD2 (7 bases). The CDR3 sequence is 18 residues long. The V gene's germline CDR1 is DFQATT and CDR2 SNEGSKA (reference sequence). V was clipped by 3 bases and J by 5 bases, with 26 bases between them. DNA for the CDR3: TGCAGTGCTAGTGAGGGGGAGGGGCGCCAACCTCTCCACAATGAGCAGTTCTTC. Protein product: CSASEGEGRQPLHNEQFF.

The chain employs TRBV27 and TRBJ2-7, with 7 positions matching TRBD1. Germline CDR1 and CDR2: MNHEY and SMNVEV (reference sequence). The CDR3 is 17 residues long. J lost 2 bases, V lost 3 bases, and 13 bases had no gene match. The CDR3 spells CASSFRRGPTLPYEQYF. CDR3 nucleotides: TGTGCCAGCAGTTTCAGAAGGGGGCCGACTCTACCCTACGAGCAGTACTTC.

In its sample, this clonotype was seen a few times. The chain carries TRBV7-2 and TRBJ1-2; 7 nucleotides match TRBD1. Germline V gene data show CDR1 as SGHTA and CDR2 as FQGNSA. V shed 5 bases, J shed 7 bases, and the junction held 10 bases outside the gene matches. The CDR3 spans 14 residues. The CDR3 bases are TGTGCCAGCAGCCAACCGGGACAGTCTTCTGGCTACACCTTC. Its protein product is CASSQPGQSSGYTF.

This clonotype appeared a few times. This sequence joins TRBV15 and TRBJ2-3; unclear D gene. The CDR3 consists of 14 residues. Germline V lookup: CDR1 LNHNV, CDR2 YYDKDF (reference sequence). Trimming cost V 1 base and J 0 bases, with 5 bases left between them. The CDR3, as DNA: TGTGCCACCAGCAGAGCGACCAGCACAGATACGCAGTATTTT. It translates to CATSRATSTDTQYF.

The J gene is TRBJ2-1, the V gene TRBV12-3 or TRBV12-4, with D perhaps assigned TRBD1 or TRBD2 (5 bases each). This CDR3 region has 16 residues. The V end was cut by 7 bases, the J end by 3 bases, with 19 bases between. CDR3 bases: TGTGCCAGCACGAGCCGGTCCGGGGACGACTACAATGAGCAGTTCTTC. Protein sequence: CASTSRSGDDYNEQFF.

CDR3 loop: CSLGDEQFF. In DNA, the CDR3 is TGCAGCCTGGGCGATGAGCAGTTCTTC. The V call is TRBV20-1, the J call TRBJ2-1; D not certain. Germline V CDR1 and CDR2: DFQATT, SNEGSKA (reference sequence). There are 9 residues in the CDR3.

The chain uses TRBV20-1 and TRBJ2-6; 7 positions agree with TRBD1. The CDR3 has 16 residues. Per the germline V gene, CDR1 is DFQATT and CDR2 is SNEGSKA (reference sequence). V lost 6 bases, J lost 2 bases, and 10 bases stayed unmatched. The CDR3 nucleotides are TGCAGTGCATTTAGGGGGCCCGCGGCTGGGGCCAACGTCCTGACTTTC. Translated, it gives CSAFRGPAAGANVLTF.

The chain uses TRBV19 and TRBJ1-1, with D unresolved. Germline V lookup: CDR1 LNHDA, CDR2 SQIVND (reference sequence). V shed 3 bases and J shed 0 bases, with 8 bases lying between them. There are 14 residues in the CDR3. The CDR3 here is CASSMARLNTEAFF. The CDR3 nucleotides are TGTGCCAGTAGTATGGCCAGGTTGAACACTGAAGCTTTCTTT.

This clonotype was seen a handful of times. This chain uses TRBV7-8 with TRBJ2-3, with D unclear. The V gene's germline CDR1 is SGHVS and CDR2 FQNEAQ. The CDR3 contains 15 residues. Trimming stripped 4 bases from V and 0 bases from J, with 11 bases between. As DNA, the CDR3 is TGTGCCAGCAGCTACCTAGACCCTAGCACAGATACGCAGTATTTT. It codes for CASSYLDPSTDTQYF.

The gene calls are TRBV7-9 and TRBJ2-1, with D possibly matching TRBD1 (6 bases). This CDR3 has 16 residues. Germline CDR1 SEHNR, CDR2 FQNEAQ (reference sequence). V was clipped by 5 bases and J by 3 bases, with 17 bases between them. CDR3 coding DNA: TGTGCCAGCAGCCGAGGGGGAACTAGTGTCTACAATGAGCAGTTCTTC. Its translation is CASSRGGTSVYNEQFF.

The CDR3 sequence: CATSRDSGFSNQPQHF. In DNA, the CDR3 is TGTGCCACCAGCAGAGATTCAGGGTTCAGCAATCAGCCCCAGCATTTT. The rearrangement uses TRBV15 and TRBJ1-5; a weak D match, TRBD1 (5 bases). This CDR3 contains 16 residues. Trimming removed 0 bases from V and 1 base from J, with 10 bases in between. Per germline, CDR1 LNHNV and CDR2 YYDKDF (reference sequence).

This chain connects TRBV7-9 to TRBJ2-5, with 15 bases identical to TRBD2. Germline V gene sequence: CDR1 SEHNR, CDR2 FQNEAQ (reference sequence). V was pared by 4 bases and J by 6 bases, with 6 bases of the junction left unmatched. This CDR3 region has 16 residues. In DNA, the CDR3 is TGTGCCAGCAGCTACCCGGGACTAGCGGGGGGCCAGACCCAGTACTTC. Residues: CASSYPGLAGGQTQYF. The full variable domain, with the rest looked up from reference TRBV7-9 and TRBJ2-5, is DTGVSQNPRHKITKRGQNVTFRCDPISEHNRLYWYRQTLGQGPEFLTYFQNEAQLEKSRLLSDRFSAERPKGSFSTLEIQRTEQGDSAMYLCASSYPGLAGGQTQYFGPGTRLLVL.

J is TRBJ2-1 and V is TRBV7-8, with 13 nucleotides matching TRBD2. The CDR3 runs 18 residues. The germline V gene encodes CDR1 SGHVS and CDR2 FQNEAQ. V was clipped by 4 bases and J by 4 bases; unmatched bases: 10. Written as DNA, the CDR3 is TGTGCCAGCAGCTCACGGACTAGCGGGGGATTCGGTTACAATGAGCAGTTCTTC. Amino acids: CASSSRTSGGFGYNEQFF.

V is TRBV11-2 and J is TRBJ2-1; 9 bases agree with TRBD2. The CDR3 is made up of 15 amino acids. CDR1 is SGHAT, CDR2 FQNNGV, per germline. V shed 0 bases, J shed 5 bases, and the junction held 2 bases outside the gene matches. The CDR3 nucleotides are TGTGCCAGCAGCTTAGATGGCGGGAGGGACAATGAGCAGTTCTTC. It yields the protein CASSLDGGRDNEQFF. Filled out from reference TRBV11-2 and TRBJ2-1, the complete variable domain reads EAGVAQSPRYKIIEKRQSVAFWCNPISGHATLYWYQQILGQGPKLLIQFQNNGVVDDSQLPKDRFSAERLKGVDSTLKIQPAKLEDSAVYLCASSLDGGRDNEQFFGPGTRLTVL.

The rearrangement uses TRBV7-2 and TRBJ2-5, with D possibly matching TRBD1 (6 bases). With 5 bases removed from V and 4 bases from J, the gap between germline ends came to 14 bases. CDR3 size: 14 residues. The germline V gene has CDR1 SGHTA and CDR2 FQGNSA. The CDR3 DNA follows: TGTGCCAGCAGCGTAGTTGGGGGCGCAGAGACCCAGTACTTC. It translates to CASSVVGGAETQYF.

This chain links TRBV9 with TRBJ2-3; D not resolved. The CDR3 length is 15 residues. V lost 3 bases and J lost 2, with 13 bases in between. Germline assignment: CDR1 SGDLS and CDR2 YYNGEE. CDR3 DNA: TGTGCCAGCAGCGACTTGGGTTTATACACAGATACGCAGTATTTT. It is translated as CASSDLGLYTDTQYF.

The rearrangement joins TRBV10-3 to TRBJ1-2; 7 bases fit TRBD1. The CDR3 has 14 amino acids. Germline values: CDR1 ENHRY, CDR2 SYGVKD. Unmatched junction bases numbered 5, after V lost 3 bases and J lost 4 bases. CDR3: CAISERDSLYGYTF. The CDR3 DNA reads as TGTGCCATCAGTGAACGGGACAGCCTCTATGGCTACACCTTC.